This T cell receptor (beta chain) was identified during a study of blood T cell repertoires in COVID-19. Across the whole study: Collection of acute and convalescent COVID-19 samples took place in the United States, Italy and Spain.

CDR1 is SGHNT and CDR2 is YENEEA in the germline V gene. The CDR3 spans 18 residues. The V and J ends lost 1 base and 0 bases, in that order; junction bases with no gene match: 8. Per the original data handling: Amplification of reference gene primers provided the estimated nucleated cell counts. Generated by immunoSEQ multiplex PCR, the TCRdb table keeps only in-frame clones and is missing some. That table is the source of V, J and clone size, and D and trimming were worked out from the DNA. The sample records about 46,000 clones, roughly four fifths being singletons. Material for sequencing was peripheral blood. The sequence came from a man aged 60-69 years with acute or convalescent COVID-19. The rearrangement links TRBV11-3 to TRBJ1-5; 8 bases map to TRBD1. CDR3 protein: CASSLGRGDRSSNQPQHF. The CDR3 DNA is TGTGCCAGCAGCTTAGGGAGAGGGGACAGGTCTAGCAATCAGCCCCAGCATTTT.